The 28 T cell receptor beta chains below all came from one sample that was sequenced in a study of T-cell memory formation after mild COVID-19. TCRdb re-called the 5' RACE reads with MiXCR, one entry per CDR3 protein. The data show around 150,000 distinct CDR3 sequences, about a third seen once. The specimen was PBMCs or a T cell subset sorted from them (not recorded which). Receptors were obtained from an adult woman who had mild COVID-19 (a few samples of this study predate the infection). Cell type and time point are not known.

DNA of the CDR3: TGCGCCAGCAGCATTTCCTACGAGCAGTACTTC. Amino acids: CASSISYEQYF. The chain has TRBV5-1 and TRBJ2-7, with D hard to call. Trimming took off 4 bases at V and 1 base at J, with 3 bases between the two ends. Germline V gives CDR1 SGHRS, CDR2 YFSETQ. The CDR3 runs 11 residues.

The table lists this clonotype with a few counts. The chain employs TRBV5-1 and TRBJ2-7; the match to TRBD1 covers 9 bases. This CDR3 has 14 residues. Germline CDR1 is SGHRS and CDR2 is YFSETQ. After removal of 3 bases from V and 6 bases from J, the junction contained 7 bases not matched to a gene. DNA for the CDR3: TGCGCCAGCAGCTGGGGACAGGGAACCAGCGAGCAGTACTTC. This translates into CASSWGQGTSEQYF.

This clonotype came up a few times. The gene calls are TRBV3-1 and TRBJ1-1; the D gene is possibly TRBD1 (5 bases). V was cut by 4 bases and J by 4 bases, with 16 bases left in between. The CDR3 spans 15 residues. The germline gives CDR1 LGHDT, CDR2 YNNKEL (reference sequence). The CDR3, as DNA: TGTGCCAGCAGCCGACGGGGAGAGGGGAGCACTGAAGCTTTCTTT. It codes for CASSRRGEGSTEAFF.

The rearrangement links TRBV7-9 to TRBJ2-1, with D possibly being TRBD1 (6 bases). The germline V and J ends were trimmed by 3 bases and 9 bases, with 12 bases remaining between them. The germline V gene encodes CDR1 SEHNR and CDR2 FQNEAQ (reference sequence). CDR3 length: 13 residues. CDR3 coding DNA: TGTGCCAGCAGCTTCAGACAGGCAGCTGAGCAGTTCTTC. This gives the protein CASSFRQAAEQFF.

In the case of this clonotype: Sequence at one end of the junction differs from germline and may be a read error. This chain connects TRBV6-1 to TRBJ2-7; D is possibly TRBD1 or TRBD2 (5 bases each). Germline values: CDR1 MNHNS, CDR2 SASEGT. The CDR3 is 15 amino acids. The CDR3, as DNA: TGTGCCAGCAGTGACGGGATCGGGGCCTCCGACGAGCAGTACTTC. It translates to CASSDGIGASDEQYF.

This rearrangement joins TRBV5-1 to TRBJ2-2; a weak D match, TRBD1 (7 bases). The V end was cut by 7 bases, the J end by 3 bases, with 13 bases between. In germline, CDR1 is SGHRS, CDR2 YFSETQ. The CDR3 covers 14 residues. CDR3: CASGGGIDTGELFF. The DNA for the CDR3 is TGCGCCAGCGGAGGGGGCATCGACACCGGGGAGCTGTTTTTT.

This clonotype was recorded at least ten times. In DNA form, the CDR3 reads TGTGCCAGCTCACCGGACACCGGGGAGCTGTTTTTT. Translated, it gives CASSPDTGELFF. The chain combines TRBV18 with TRBJ2-2; D not certain. The CDR3 runs 12 residues. Per germline, CDR1 KGHSH and CDR2 LQKENI. The V gene lost 3 bases and the J gene lost 3 bases, with 2 bases spanning the gap.

The V call is TRBV6-6, the J call TRBJ1-2, with 8 bases lining up with TRBD1. The CDR3 loop spans 12 amino acids. The V gene's germline CDR1 is MNHNY and CDR2 SVGAGI (reference sequence). V was clipped by 8 bases and J by 8 bases; unmatched bases: 7. CDR3 in amino acids: CASGQGAHGYTF. CDR3 nucleotide sequence: TGTGCCAGCGGGCAGGGGGCCCACGGCTACACCTTC.

V usage is TRBV19 and J usage is TRBJ2-3; 10 bases fit TRBD2. With V trimmed by 9 bases and J by 0 bases, 6 bases remained unmatched. CDR3 size: 15 residues. Per germline, CDR1 LNHDA and CDR2 SQIVND (reference sequence). CDR3 loop: CASQREGHSTDTQYF. CDR3 sequence (DNA): TGTGCCAGCCAGCGGGAGGGACACAGCACAGATACGCAGTATTTT. Complete variable domain (other parts from reference TRBV19 and TRBJ2-3): DGGITQSPKYLFRKEGQNVTLSCEQNLNHDAMYWYRQDPGQGLRLIYYSQIVNDFQKGDIAEGYSVSREKKESFPLTVTSAQKNPTAFYLCASQREGHSTDTQYFGPGTRLTVL.

The chain has TRBV29-1 and TRBJ1-2; D call uncertain. With 5 bases removed from V and 8 bases from J, the gap between germline ends came to 21 bases. This CDR3 has 14 residues. The germline V gene has CDR1 SQVTM and CDR2 ANQGSEA. The chain's CDR3 is CSVRRNKVPLGYTF. The CDR3 bases are TGCAGCGTTCGTAGAAATAAAGTGCCTTTAGGCTACACCTTC. The complete variable domain, with remaining parts taken from reference TRBV29-1 and TRBJ1-2, reads SAVISQKPSRDICQRGTSLTIQCQVDSQVTMMFWYRQQPGQSLTLIATANQGSEATYESGFVIDKFPISRPNLTFSTLTVSNMSPEDSSIYLCSVRRNKVPLGYTFGSGTRLTVV.

The chain combines TRBV7-2 with TRBJ2-6, with 7 bases lining up with TRBD2. The CDR3 consists of 17 residues. The germline V gene encodes CDR1 SGHTA and CDR2 FQGNSA. The ends lost 5 bases at V and 8 bases at J; junction bases unmatched: 15. In nucleotides, the CDR3 is TGTGCCAGCAGCCCAAACAACCGAGGGCGGGGGTCCAACGTCCTGACTTTC. It is translated as CASSPNNRGRGSNVLTF.

V usage is TRBV20-1 and J usage is TRBJ2-1, with 7 positions matching TRBD1. The germline V gene has CDR1 DFQATT and CDR2 SNEGSKA (reference sequence). Trimming at V came to 3 bases and at J to 1 base, leaving 15 bases not matched to a gene. The CDR3 is 18 amino acids. CDR3 residues: CSARAQGVRGRSYNEQFF. CDR3 coding DNA: TGCAGTGCTAGGGCCCAGGGGGTGAGGGGGCGGTCCTACAATGAGCAGTTCTTC.

This chain joins TRBV24-1 and TRBJ2-5, with a tentative D call TRBD2 (6 bases). The germline V and J ends were trimmed by 0 bases and 5 bases, with 12 bases remaining between them. Germline V gives CDR1 KGHDR, CDR2 SFDVKD. CDR3 length: 15 residues. This CDR3 reads CATSDLGRGGETQYF. In nucleotides, the CDR3 is TGTGCCACCAGTGATTTGGGTCGGGGAGGCGAGACCCAGTACTTC.

The V gene is TRBV5-1, the J gene TRBJ2-3; D tentatively reads TRBD1 or TRBD2 (6 bases each). Germline CDR1 is SGHRS and CDR2 is YFSETQ. This CDR3 has 18 residues. Trimming left V 2 bases short and J 2 bases short, with 21 bases between. Here the CDR3 reads CASSLLNLEGVPTDTQYF. CDR3 DNA: TGCGCCAGCAGCTTATTAAATTTGGAGGGGGTCCCCACAGATACGCAGTATTTT.

The genes are TRBV7-9 and TRBJ1-6; D not resolved. Germline V gives CDR1 SEHNR, CDR2 FQNEAQ (reference sequence). The ends were cut back, 3 bases at V and 0 bases at J, with 15 bases in the middle. The CDR3 is 18 residues long. The CDR3 nucleotides read TGTGCCAGCAGCTTTCCGCCGACATCGAGCTCCTATAATTCACCCCTCCACTTT. Protein: CASSFPPTSSSYNSPLHF.

The chain links TRBV25-1 to TRBJ2-3; tentative D call: TRBD2 (5 bases). The CDR3 has 15 residues. Trimming took 2 bases from V and 1 from J, leaving 10 bases between them. Per the germline V gene, CDR1 is MGHDK and CDR2 is SYGVNS. Here the CDR3 reads CASSERGLGTDTQYF. DNA for the CDR3: TGTGCCAGCAGTGAACGAGGGTTGGGCACAGATACGCAGTATTTT.

The J gene is TRBJ1-3, the V gene TRBV15, with 8 bases matching TRBD1. The CDR3 runs to 16 residues. The germline gives CDR1 LNHNV, CDR2 YYDKDF (reference sequence). The ends lost 3 bases at V and 1 base at J; junction bases unmatched: 5. The CDR3 nucleotides read TGTGCCACCAGCAGTGACAGGGGCTCTTCTGGAAACACCATATATTTT. Amino acids: CATSSDRGSSGNTIYF.

The rearrangement joins TRBV5-1 to TRBJ2-3; 9 positions match TRBD1. V trimming: 3 bases; J trimming: 2 bases; junction bases outside the gene matches: 7. The CDR3 sequence is 16 residues long. In germline, CDR1 is SGHRS, CDR2 YFSETQ. This chain's CDR3 is CASSSGTGSSTDTQYF. In DNA form, the CDR3 reads TGCGCCAGCAGCTCGGGGACAGGGTCCTCCACAGATACGCAGTATTTT.

This chain uses TRBV7-8 with TRBJ2-1, with 7 bases aligning to TRBD2. This CDR3 comprises 16 residues. With 5 bases clipped from V and 2 bases from J, the junction kept 9 bases outside the gene matches. Germline values: CDR1 SGHVS, CDR2 FQNEAQ. The CDR3 is CASSPARGGPYNEQFF. CDR3 DNA: TGTGCCAGCAGCCCCGCGCGGGGAGGGCCCTACAATGAGCAGTTCTTC.

In its sample, this clonotype was seen a few times. The J gene is TRBJ2-7, the V gene TRBV7-9, with TRBD2 as a possible D gene (6 bases). In germline, CDR1 is SEHNR, CDR2 FQNEAQ (reference sequence). There are 13 residues in the CDR3. The CDR3 spells CAGGDSSSYEQYF. CDR3 DNA sequence: TGTGCAGGTGGGGACTCGTCCTCCTACGAGCAGTACTTC.

This clonotype was picked up a small number of times. The chain links TRBV28 to TRBJ2-5; D ambiguous. The CDR3 contains 12 residues. Germline V gene data show CDR1 as MDHEN and CDR2 as SYDVKM. V was shortened by 3 bases and J by 4 bases, with 6 bases between the two germline ends. The CDR3 DNA is TGTGCCAGCAGTTTTAACGCAGAGACCCAGTACTTC. Residues: CASSFNAETQYF.

This clonotype was detected only a few times. CDR3 sequence: CASSSFAGEAQYF. CDR3 sequence (DNA): TGTGCCAGCAGCTCCTTCGCGGGTGAGGCCCAGTACTTC. The chain is built from TRBV11-3 and TRBJ2-5; D perhaps matches TRBD2 (5 bases). V was pared by 4 bases and J by 9 bases, with 15 bases between. Germline CDR1 SGHNT, CDR2 YENEEA. The CDR3 length is 13 residues.

This clonotype was observed a few times. This chain links TRBV10-3 with TRBJ2-2, with no clear D. V lost 3 bases to trimming and J lost 4 bases, with 3 bases between them. CDR3 size: 12 residues. Germline lookup yields CDR1 ENHRY and CDR2 SYGVKD. CDR3 in amino acids: CAISDTTGELFF. The CDR3 bases are TGTGCCATCAGTGATACCACCGGGGAGCTGTTTTTT.

The CDR3 loop reads CASSARQGGTGELFF. The CDR3 DNA follows: TGTGCCAGCAGCGCAAGACAGGGGGGAACCGGGGAGCTGTTTTTT. The J gene is TRBJ2-2, the V gene TRBV9; 9 bases fit TRBD1. Germline-derived CDR1 and CDR2 are SGDLS and YYNGEE. The CDR3 spans 15 residues. V was clipped by 3 bases and J by 5 bases; unmatched bases: 5.

The rearrangement joins TRBV5-1 to TRBJ1-2, with D unresolved. The CDR3 has 14 amino acids. CDR1 SGHRS and CDR2 YFSETQ come from the germline V gene. Between the trimmed V and J ends, which lost 4 bases and 6 bases, there was a span of 16 bases. CDR3 DNA: TGCGCCAGCAGCACTGGCATGGGTCTGGATGGCTACACCTTC. Translation: CASSTGMGLDGYTF.

The chain has TRBV24-1 and TRBJ2-3; 7 bases line up with TRBD1. The CDR3 has 15 residues. Germline CDR1 KGHDR, CDR2 SFDVKD. V lost 3 bases and J lost 1; bases outside the gene matches: 3. The CDR3 DNA follows: TGTGCCACCAGTGATCGGCAGGGGGGCACAGATACGCAGTATTTT. It yields the protein CATSDRQGGTDTQYF.

This clonotype showed up just a few times. The chain recombines TRBV19 with TRBJ2-7; TRBD1 agrees at 9 bases. The CDR3 is made up of 20 amino acids. CDR1 is LNHDA and CDR2 is SQIVND in the germline V gene (reference sequence). With 4 bases clipped from V and 2 bases from J, the junction kept 21 bases outside the gene matches. The CDR3 here is CASSNSAGTGYNQGTYEQYF. CDR3 bases: TGTGCCAGTAGTAACTCAGCCGGGACAGGGTACAATCAGGGGACCTACGAGCAGTACTTC.

V is TRBV5-1 and J is TRBJ1-1; the D is unclear. Trimming pared 3 bases from V and 2 bases from J, leaving 5 bases between. Germline V gives CDR1 SGHRS, CDR2 YFSETQ. The CDR3 has 12 amino acids. DNA for the CDR3: TGCGCCAGCAGCTCTGAAAACACTGAAGCTTTCTTT. This translates into CASSSENTEAFF.